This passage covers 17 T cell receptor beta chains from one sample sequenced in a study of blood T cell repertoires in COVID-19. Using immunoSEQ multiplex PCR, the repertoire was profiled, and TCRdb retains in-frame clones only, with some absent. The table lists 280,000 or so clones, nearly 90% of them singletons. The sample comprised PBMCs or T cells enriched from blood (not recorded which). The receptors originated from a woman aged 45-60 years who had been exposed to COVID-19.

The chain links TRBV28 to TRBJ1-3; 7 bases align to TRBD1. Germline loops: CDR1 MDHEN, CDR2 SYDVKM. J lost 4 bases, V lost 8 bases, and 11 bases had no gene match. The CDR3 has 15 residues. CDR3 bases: TGTGCCAGCTACACAGGGGAGTTTTCCGGAAACACCATATATTTT. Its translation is CASYTGEFSGNTIYF.

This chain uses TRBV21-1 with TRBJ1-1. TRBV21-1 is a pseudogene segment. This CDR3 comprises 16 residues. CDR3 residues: CASSKAGFGGWAEAFF. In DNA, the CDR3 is TGTGCCAGCAGCAAAGCCGGTTTCGGGGGGTGGGCTGAAGCTTTCTTT.

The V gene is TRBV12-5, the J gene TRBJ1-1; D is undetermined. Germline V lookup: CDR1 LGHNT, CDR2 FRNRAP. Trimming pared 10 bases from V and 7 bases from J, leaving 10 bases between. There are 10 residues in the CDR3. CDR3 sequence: CAIQFFEAFF. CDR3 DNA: TGTGCTATCCAGTTCTTTGAAGCTTTCTTT.

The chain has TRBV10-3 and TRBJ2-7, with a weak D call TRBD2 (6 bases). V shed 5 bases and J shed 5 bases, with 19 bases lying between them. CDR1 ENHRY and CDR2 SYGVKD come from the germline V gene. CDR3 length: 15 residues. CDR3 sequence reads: CAISTTGVRSDEQYF. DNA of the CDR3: TGTGCCATCAGTACAACGGGGGTAAGGTCGGACGAGCAGTACTTC.

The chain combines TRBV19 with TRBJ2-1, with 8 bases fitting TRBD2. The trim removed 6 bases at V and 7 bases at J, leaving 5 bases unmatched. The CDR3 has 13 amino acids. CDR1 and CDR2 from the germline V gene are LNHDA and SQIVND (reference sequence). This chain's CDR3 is CASSRGGPNEQFF. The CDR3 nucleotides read TGTGCCAGTAGCCGGGGGGGTCCGAATGAGCAGTTCTTC. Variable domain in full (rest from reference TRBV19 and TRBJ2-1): DGGITQSPKYLFRKEGQNVTLSCEQNLNHDAMYWYRQDPGQGLRLIYYSQIVNDFQKGDIAEGYSVSREKKESFPLTVTSAQKNPTAFYLCASSRGGPNEQFFGPGTRLTVL.

As DNA, the CDR3 is TGTGCCAGCTCACCACTTAGCGGGGGGGATGAGCAGTTCTTC. As protein: CASSPLSGGDEQFF. The rearrangement joins TRBV18 to TRBJ2-1; TRBD2 matches 11 bases. CDR1 and CDR2 (germline): KGHSH, LQKENI. With 1 base clipped from V and 8 bases from J, the junction kept 1 base outside the gene matches. The CDR3 consists of 14 residues.

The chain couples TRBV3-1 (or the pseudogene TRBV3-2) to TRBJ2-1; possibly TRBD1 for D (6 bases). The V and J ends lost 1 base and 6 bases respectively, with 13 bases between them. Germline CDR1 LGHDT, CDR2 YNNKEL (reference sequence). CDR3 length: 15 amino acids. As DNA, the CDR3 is TGTGCCAGCAGCCAAGGCAGGGGCGCAGGCAATGAGCAGTTCTTC. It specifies CASSQGRGAGNEQFF.

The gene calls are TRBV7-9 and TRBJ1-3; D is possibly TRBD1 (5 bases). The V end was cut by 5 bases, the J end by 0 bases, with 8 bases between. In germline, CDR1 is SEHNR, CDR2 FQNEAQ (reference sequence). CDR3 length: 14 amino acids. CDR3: CASSTDNSGNTIYF. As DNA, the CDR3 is TGTGCCAGCAGCACGGACAACTCTGGAAACACCATATATTTT.

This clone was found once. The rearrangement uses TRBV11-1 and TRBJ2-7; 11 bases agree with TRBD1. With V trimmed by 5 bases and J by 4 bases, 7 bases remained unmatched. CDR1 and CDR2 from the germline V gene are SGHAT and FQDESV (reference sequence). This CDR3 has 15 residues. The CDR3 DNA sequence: TGTGCCAGCAGCGACAAATGGGACAGGGGGTACGAGCAGTACTTC. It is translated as CASSDKWDRGYEQYF.

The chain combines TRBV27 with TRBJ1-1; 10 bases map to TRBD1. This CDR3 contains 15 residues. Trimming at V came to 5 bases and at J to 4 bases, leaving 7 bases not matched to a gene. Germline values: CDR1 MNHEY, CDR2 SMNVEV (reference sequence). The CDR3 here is CASSPWGQGITEAFF. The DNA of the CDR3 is TGTGCCAGCAGTCCCTGGGGACAGGGGATCACTGAAGCTTTCTTT.

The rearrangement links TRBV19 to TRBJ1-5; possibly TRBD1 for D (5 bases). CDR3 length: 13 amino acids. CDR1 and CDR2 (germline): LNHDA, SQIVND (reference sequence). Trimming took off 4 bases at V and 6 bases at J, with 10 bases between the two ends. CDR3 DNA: TGTGCCAGTAGTAAGGGGCAGGTTCAGCCCCAGCATTTT. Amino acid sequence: CASSKGQVQPQHF.

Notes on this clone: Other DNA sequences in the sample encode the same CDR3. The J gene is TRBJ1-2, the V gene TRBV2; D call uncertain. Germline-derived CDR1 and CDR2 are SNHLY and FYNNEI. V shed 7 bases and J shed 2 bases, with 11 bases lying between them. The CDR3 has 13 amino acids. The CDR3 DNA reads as TGTGCCAGCAAGGCAGGTTTAAACTATGGCTACACCTTC. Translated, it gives CASKAGLNYGYTF.

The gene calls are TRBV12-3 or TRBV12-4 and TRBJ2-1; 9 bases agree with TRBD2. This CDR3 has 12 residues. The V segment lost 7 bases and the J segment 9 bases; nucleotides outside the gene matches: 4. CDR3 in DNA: TGTGCCAGCATTAATAGCGGGGGTGAGCAGTTCTTC. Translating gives CASINSGGEQFF.

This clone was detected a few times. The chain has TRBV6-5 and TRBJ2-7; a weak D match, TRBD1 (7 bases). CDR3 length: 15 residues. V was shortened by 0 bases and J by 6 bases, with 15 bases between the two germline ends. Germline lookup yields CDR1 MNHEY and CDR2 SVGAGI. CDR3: CASSYSEGAQGEQYF. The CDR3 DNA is TGTGCCAGCAGTTACTCGGAGGGGGCGCAAGGCGAGCAGTACTTC.

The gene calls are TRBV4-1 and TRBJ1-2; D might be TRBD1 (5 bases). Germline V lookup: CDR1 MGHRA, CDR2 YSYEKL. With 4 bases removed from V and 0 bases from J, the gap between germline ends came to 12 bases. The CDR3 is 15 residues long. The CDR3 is CASSPQGGANYGYTF. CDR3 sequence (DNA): TGCGCCAGCAGCCCTCAGGGAGGCGCTAACTATGGCTACACCTTC.

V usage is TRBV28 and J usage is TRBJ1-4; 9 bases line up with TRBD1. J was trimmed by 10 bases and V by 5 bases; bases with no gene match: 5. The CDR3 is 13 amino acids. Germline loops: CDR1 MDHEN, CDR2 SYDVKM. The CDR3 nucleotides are TGTGCCAGCAGTGAACAGGGGGCTGTAAAACTGTTTTTT. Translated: CASSEQGAVKLFF.

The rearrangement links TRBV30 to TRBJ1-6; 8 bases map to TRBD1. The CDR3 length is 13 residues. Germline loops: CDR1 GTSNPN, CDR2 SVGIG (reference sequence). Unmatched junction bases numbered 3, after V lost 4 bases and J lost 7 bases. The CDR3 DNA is TGTGCCTGGACGGGACAGGCGAATTCACCCCTCCACTTT. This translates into CAWTGQANSPLHF.